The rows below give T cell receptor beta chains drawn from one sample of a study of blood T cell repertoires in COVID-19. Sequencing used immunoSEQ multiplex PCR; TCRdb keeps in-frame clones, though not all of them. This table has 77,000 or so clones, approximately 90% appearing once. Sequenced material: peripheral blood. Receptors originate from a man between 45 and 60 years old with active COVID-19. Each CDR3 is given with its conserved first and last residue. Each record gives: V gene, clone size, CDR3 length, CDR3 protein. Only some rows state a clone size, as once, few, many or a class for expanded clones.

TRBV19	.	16	CASTLRAVKNYSPLHF
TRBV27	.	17	CASSSPGGTEQTGELFF
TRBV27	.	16	CASSSQTVSMNTEAFF
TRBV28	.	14	CASSPRQATYEQYF
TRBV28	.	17	CASRSGSGGVPNYGYTF
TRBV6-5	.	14	CASSLAGGRETQYF
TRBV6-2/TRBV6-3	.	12	CASSPGQPQQFF
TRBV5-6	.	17	CASSFRTAPGMEYGYTF
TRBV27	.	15	CASSLFPSGRGTQYF
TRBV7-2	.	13	CATREGALQPQHF
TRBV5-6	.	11	CGDSKTYEQYF
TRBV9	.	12	CASGLPGGTQYF
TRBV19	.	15	CASSRYRGRDTEAFF
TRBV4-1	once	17	CASSPRVAGAAYNEQFF
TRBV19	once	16	CASSGLTSGKSAEQYF
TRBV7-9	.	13	CASSFPGSETQYF
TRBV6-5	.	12	CASRAGNQPQHF
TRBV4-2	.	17	CASSQAPPVAGAYEQYF
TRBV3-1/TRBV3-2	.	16	CASSQGGLAGEGIQYF
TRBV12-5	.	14	CASGPGGTIDTQYF
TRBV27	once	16	CASSPSTGTMNYEQYF
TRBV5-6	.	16	CASSFFGGGYNSPLHF
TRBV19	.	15	CASSMVQGRDYEQYF
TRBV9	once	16	CASSAGPGQALTEAFF
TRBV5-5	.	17	CASSSYLLAGVSDTQYF
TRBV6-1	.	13	CASSDGGSQPQHF
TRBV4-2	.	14	CASSQPEGLDTQYF
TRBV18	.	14	CASSPLDRAYEQYF
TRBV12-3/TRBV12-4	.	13	CASSPDSNSPLHF
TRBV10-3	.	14	CAISESEADNEQFF
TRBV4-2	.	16	CASSQGQTKANSPLHF
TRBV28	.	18	CASSFAGGLGTMMNEQFF
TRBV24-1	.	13	CATSDARTDEAFF
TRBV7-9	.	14	CASSPRVSTDTQYF
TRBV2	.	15	CASSGRGVSYNEQFF
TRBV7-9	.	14	CASSLPDRGDEQFF
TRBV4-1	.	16	CASSQGQGRTTGELFF
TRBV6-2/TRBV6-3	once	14	CASSRDREVQPQHF
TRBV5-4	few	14	CASGGGGLNAEAFF
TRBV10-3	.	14	CAISKAIPNTEAFF
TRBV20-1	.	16	CSASKVSGTVGNTIYF
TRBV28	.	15	CASSLVGGGGTEAFF
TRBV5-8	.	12	CASSPRLAEQFF